This passage covers 5 T cell receptor beta chains from one sample sequenced in a study of T-cell reconstitution after alpha-beta-depleted transplantation in children. Preparation of the TCRbeta library involved a method that used unique molecular identifiers. From the PCR reads, TCRdb called clonotypes with MiXCR, one entry per CDR3 protein. The sample holds 260,000 or so distinct CDR3 sequences, 12% seen once. Sequenced material: PBMCs from the stem cell graft donor, taken from the stem cell graft. The receptors were sampled from a human donor who donated a stem cell graft to a child with acute lymphoblastic leukemia.

The sample holds many counts of this clonotype. The rearrangement uses TRBV5-1 and TRBJ1-6, with a tentative D call TRBD1 (5 bases). Trimming took 4 bases from V and 9 from J, leaving 14 bases between them. The CDR3 runs to 14 residues. Germline CDR1 reads SGHRS; CDR2 reads YFSETQ. CDR3 sequence reads: CASSPGLERSPLHF. The CDR3, as DNA: TGCGCCAGCAGCCCGGGACTAGAGCGTTCACCCCTCCACTTT.

This clonotype was detected a few times. The chain links TRBV6-2 or TRBV6-3 to TRBJ1-5, with 9 positions matching TRBD1. Trimming removed 6 bases from V and 2 bases from J; junction bases left unmatched: 14. The CDR3 extends over 18 amino acids. Germline loops: CDR1 MNHEY, CDR2 SVGEGT. This chain's CDR3 is CASSYLPGQGRRNQPQHF. The CDR3 nucleotides are TGTGCCAGCAGCTATCTTCCGGGACAGGGAAGACGCAATCAGCCCCAGCATTTT.

This clonotype was recorded a few times. V gene TRBV5-1 combines with J gene TRBJ2-3, with TRBD1 identical over 9 bases. The germline V gene has CDR1 SGHRS and CDR2 YFSETQ. The CDR3 totals 15 residues. The J segment lost 2 bases and the V segment lost 3 bases, leaving 4 bases of the junction unmatched. The CDR3 sequence: CASSWGDRDTDTQYF. The CDR3 DNA sequence: TGCGCCAGCAGCTGGGGGGACAGGGACACAGATACGCAGTATTTT.

In its sample, this clonotype was seen many times. This sequence joins TRBV6-2 or TRBV6-3 and TRBJ2-7; tentative D call: TRBD2 (6 bases). CDR1 and CDR2 (germline): MNHEY, SVGEGT. CDR3 length: 14 residues. Trimming stripped 0 bases from V and 2 bases from J, with 8 bases between. The CDR3 loop is CASSYSRGTYEQYF. Written as DNA, the CDR3 is TGTGCCAGCAGTTACTCACGGGGGACCTACGAGCAGTACTTC.

Notes on this clonotype: A read error may be the cause here, since a much bigger clone is one base away. The chain couples TRBV4-3 to TRBJ2-7; D may be TRBD2 (6 bases). This CDR3 has 15 amino acids. Germline loops: CDR1 LGHNA, CDR2 YSLEER. V lost 6 bases to trimming and J lost 2 bases, with 17 bases between them. The CDR3 protein is CASSTQTGGAYEQYF. The DNA for the CDR3 is TGCGCCAGCAGTACTCAGACTGGCGGGGCCTACGAGCAGTACTTC.